The rows below give T cell receptor beta chains drawn from one sample of a study of blood T cell repertoires in COVID-19. TCRdb's copy holds only in-frame clones and misses some; the assay was immunoSEQ multiplex PCR. This table holds about 130,000 clones, 79% found once. The material sequenced was peripheral blood. These receptor sequences come from a man between 40 and 49 years old with active or convalescent COVID-19. CDR3s include the opening cysteine and the closing phenylalanine or tryptophan. D genes are given only for firm matches. The size entry is marked missing in some rows and otherwise reads once, few, many or a size class.

j_gene,abundance,d_gene,v_gene,CDR3aa,CDR3nt
TRBJ1-5,few,NA,TRBV7-2,CASSSRGASNQPQHF,TGTGCCAGCAGCTCCCGCGGAGCTAGCAATCAGCCCCAGCATTTT
TRBJ1-2,NA,TRBD1,TRBV4-1,CASSHPERDRAYGYTF,TGCGCCAGCAGCCATCCCGAACGGGACAGGGCCTATGGCTACACCTTC
TRBJ2-5,NA,NA,TRBV7-2,CASSFTAGPETQYF,TGTGCCAGCAGCTTCACGGCAGGGCCAGAGACCCAGTACTTC
TRBJ2-1,NA,TRBD1,TRBV5-4,CASSLTGDNEQFF,TGTGCCAGCAGCTTGACAGGGGATAATGAGCAGTTCTTC
TRBJ1-1,NA,TRBD1,TRBV6-5,CASSSPGQGNTEAFF,TGTGCCAGCAGTTCACCGGGACAGGGGAACACTGAAGCTTTCTTT
TRBJ2-7,NA,TRBD2,TRBV5-1,CASSLAGGLAGGYEQYF,TGCGCCAGCAGCTTGGCCGGGGGGCTAGCGGGAGGCTACGAGCAGTACTTC
TRBJ1-1,few,NA,TRBV5-1,CASSHGLTNTEAFF,TGCGCCAGCAGCCATGGACTCACGAACACTGAAGCTTTCTTT
TRBJ2-3,NA,TRBD1,TRBV29-1,CSVPTGGSTDTQYF,TGCAGCGTTCCGACAGGGGGCAGCACAGATACGCAGTATTTT
TRBJ2-5,once,TRBD2,TRBV3-1/TRBV3-2,CASSHRTSGGKETQYF,TGTGCCAGCAGCCACAGGACTAGCGGGGGGAAGGAGACCCAGTACTTC
TRBJ1-2,NA,TRBD1,TRBV30,CARKNRDSYGYTF,TGTGCCAGGAAAAACCGGGACAGCTATGGCTACACCTTC
TRBJ2-1,NA,TRBD1,TRBV3-1/TRBV3-2,CASSPQGASSYNEQFF,TGTGCCAGCAGCCCCCAGGGGGCTAGCTCCTACAATGAGCAGTTCTTC
TRBJ2-7,NA,NA,TRBV30,CAWSEGQNIYEQYF,TGTGCCTGGAGTGAGGGGCAGAACATCTACGAGCAGTACTTC
TRBJ2-7,NA,NA,TRBV10-3,CAGGPGAESYEQYF,TGTGCCGGAGGACCAGGGGCAGAATCCTACGAGCAGTACTTC
TRBJ2-5,NA,NA,TRBV18,CASSPNEETQYF,TGTGCCAGCTCACCGAATGAGGAGACCCAGTACTTC
TRBJ1-5,few,NA,TRBV28,CASSYGGGGLKSNQPQHF,TGTGCCAGCAGTTACGGGGGAGGGGGTTTGAAGAGCAATCAGCCCCAGCATTTT
TRBJ1-2,NA,NA,TRBV9,CASSSRGNNGYTF,TGTGCCAGCAGCTCCAGAGGGAACAATGGCTACACCTTC
TRBJ1-2,few,NA,TRBV6-5,CASSYSGASPFTF,TGTGCCAGCAGTTACTCCGGTGCCTCCCCCTTCACCTTC
TRBJ1-6,NA,NA,TRBV5-1,CASSLETMSSYNSPLHF,TGCGCCAGCAGCTTGGAAACTATGAGCTCCTATAATTCACCCCTCCACTTT
TRBJ1-6,NA,NA,TRBV7-3,CASSLASGDNSPLHF,TGTGCCAGCAGCTTAGCGTCCGGGGATAATTCACCCCTCCACTTT
TRBJ1-5,NA,NA,TRBV6-6,CASGGRGQPQHF,TGTGCCAGCGGAGGCAGGGGTCAGCCCCAGCATTTT
TRBJ1-5,few,NA,TRBV5-5,CASRRTQGNQPQHF,TGTGCCAGCAGAAGAACACAGGGCAATCAGCCCCAGCATTTT
TRBJ2-5,NA,TRBD2,TRBV4-2,CASSQDKAGGPQGGQYF,TGTGCCAGCAGCCAAGATAAAGCGGGGGGCCCCCAGGGTGGCCAGTACTTC
TRBJ2-2,NA,NA,TRBV28,CAPGTDSPCTGELFF,TGTGCCCCAGGGACGGACAGTCCGTGCACCGGGGAGCTGTTTTTT
TRBJ2-1,NA,TRBD2,TRBV29-1,CSARRGDGLNEQFF,TGCAGCGCTAGACGGGGGGACGGACTGAATGAGCAGTTCTTC
TRBJ1-5,NA,NA,TRBV5-5,CASTRGDYQPQHF,TGTGCCAGCACCCGAGGGGACTATCAGCCCCAGCATTTT
TRBJ1-6,NA,NA,TRBV4-1,CASSQEKGRGNSPLHF,TGCGCCAGCAGCCAAGAGAAGGGGAGGGGCAATTCACCCCTCCACTTT
TRBJ2-3,once,NA,TRBV25-1,CASSGRQVIVTDTQYF,TGTGCCAGCAGTGGCCGACAGGTTATTGTCACAGATACGCAGTATTTT
TRBJ1-2,NA,NA,TRBV6-6,CASSPRTPEGYTF,TGTGCCAGCAGTCCGAGGACTCCTGAGGGCTACACCTTC
TRBJ2-6,once,NA,TRBV7-3,CASSQRAGTGANVLTF,TGTGCCAGCAGCCAGAGGGCGGGTACCGGGGCCAACGTCCTGACTTTC
TRBJ1-5,few,NA,TRBV2,CASQGQSSNQPQHF,TGTGCCAGCCAGGGGCAGAGTAGCAATCAGCCCCAGCATTTT
TRBJ1-6,NA,NA,TRBV9,CASSVGGPVSPLHF,TGTGCCAGCAGCGTGGGAGGTCCTGTCTCACCCCTCCACTTT
TRBJ1-4,NA,NA,TRBV30,CAWSVQNEKLFF,TGTGCCTGGAGTGTACAGAATGAAAAACTGTTTTTT
TRBJ2-5,once,NA,TRBV27,CASSFIETRETQYF,TGTGCCAGCAGTTTTATTGAGACCAGGGAGACCCAGTACTTC
TRBJ2-4,NA,TRBD1,TRBV7-2,CASSWDSKNIQYF,TGTGCCAGCAGCTGGGACAGTAAAAACATTCAGTACTTC
TRBJ2-7,NA,TRBD1,TRBV28,CASRGSGQGAYEQYF,TGTGCCAGCAGGGGCTCAGGACAGGGGGCTTACGAGCAGTACTTC
TRBJ2-2,NA,NA,TRBV5-1,CASSSGTGELFF,TGCGCCAGCAGCTCCGGGACCGGGGAGCTGTTTTTT
TRBJ2-4,NA,NA,TRBV30,CAWSHGVLAKNIQYF,TGTGCCTGGAGTCACGGGGTACTAGCCAAAAACATTCAGTACTTC
TRBJ2-7,NA,NA,TRBV10-3,CAIPYEQYF,TGTGCCATCCCATACGAGCAGTACTTC
TRBJ1-1,once,NA,TRBV7-9,CASSLGRVANTEAFF,TGTGCCAGCAGCTTAGGACGGGTAGCGAACACTGAAGCTTTCTTT
TRBJ2-7,NA,TRBD1,TRBV6-5,CASSTGTGTYEQYF,TGTGCCAGCAGTACCGGGACAGGGACCTACGAGCAGTACTTC